The 18 T cell receptor beta chains reported below all come from one sample, sequenced in a study of patients and donors after allogeneic stem cell transplantation. Each CDR3 protein is one row after TCRdb ran MiXCR on the RT-PCR reads. This sample yields roughly 940,000 distinct CDR3 sequences, of which roughly 18% are seen a single time; roughly 6% belongs to the top ten. The specimen was blood, either unsorted or a sorted T cell fraction (not recorded which). All receptors come from a human donor who was either an allogeneic HSCT recipient or a stem cell or donor lymphocyte infusion donor (not recorded which). It is not recorded whose cells these are; they may come from a transplant donor.

The rearrangement links TRBV29-1 to TRBJ2-3, with a possible D match to TRBD2 (6 bases). Trimming removed 7 bases at V and 6 bases at J, with 8 bases between. Germline CDR1 SQVTM, CDR2 ANQGSEA. This CDR3 has 10 residues. The CDR3 here is CSAGGDTQYF. CDR3 DNA: TGCAGCGCAGGAGGGGATACGCAGTATTTT.

The chain joins TRBV7-9 to TRBJ1-5; the D gene is possibly TRBD1 (6 bases). The germline V gene encodes CDR1 SEHNR and CDR2 FQNEAQ (reference sequence). The CDR3 covers 13 residues. Deletions cut 5 bases from V and 6 bases from J, with 11 bases between. CDR3 sequence (DNA): TGTGCCAGCAGCGAAACAGGGACTCAGCCCCAGCATTTT. Its protein product is CASSETGTQPQHF.

This clonotype was recorded many times. CDR3 region: CASSLGQEGQPQHF. The CDR3, as DNA: TGCGCCAGCAGCTTGGGACAGGAAGGACAGCCCCAGCATTTT. The chain links TRBV5-1 to TRBJ1-5; D possibly corresponds to TRBD1 (6 bases). Germline V gene sequence: CDR1 SGHRS, CDR2 YFSETQ. There are 14 residues in the CDR3. V dropped 0 bases and J dropped 7 bases, with 11 bases sitting between them.

The chain uses TRBV3-1 and TRBJ2-2; D possibly corresponds to TRBD2 (5 bases). Germline CDR1 reads LGHDT; CDR2 reads YNNKEL (reference sequence). Trimming took off 8 bases at V and 0 bases at J, with 10 bases between the two ends. The CDR3 consists of 14 residues. The CDR3 reads CASSTRANTGELFF. The CDR3 DNA reads as TGTGCCAGCTCTACGCGGGCGAACACCGGGGAGCTGTTTTTT.

The chain recombines TRBV6-1 with TRBJ2-3; 9 positions match TRBD1. Trimming took 7 bases from V and 3 from J; bases not matched to a gene: 5. Germline V gene lookup returns CDR1 MNHNS and CDR2 SASEGT. The CDR3 runs to 14 residues. The CDR3: CASTVQGATDTQYF. The CDR3, as DNA: TGTGCCAGCACGGTACAGGGGGCGACAGATACGCAGTATTTT.

This clonotype was detected a few times. The genes are TRBV20-1 and TRBJ2-7; perhaps TRBD2 as D (6 bases). V was clipped by 3 bases and J by 2 bases, with 11 bases between them. The CDR3 covers 13 residues. Germline CDR1 DFQATT, CDR2 SNEGSKA (reference sequence). The CDR3 sequence: CSARGGSAYEQYF. The DNA of the CDR3 is TGCAGTGCTAGGGGGGGATCAGCCTACGAGCAGTACTTC.

This clonotype has more than one count but fewer than ten. This chain uses TRBV30 with TRBJ1-5; D unclear. The CDR3 consists of 12 residues. Germline V lookup: CDR1 GTSNPN, CDR2 SVGIG (reference sequence). Trimming pared 0 bases from V and 8 bases from J, leaving 8 bases between. The CDR3 is CAWSVVAEPQHF. CDR3 DNA: TGTGCCTGGAGTGTAGTCGCGGAGCCCCAGCATTTT.

This clonotype was picked up many times. The CDR3 nucleotides read TGCGCCAGCAGGTTTGCTAGCACAGATACGCAGTATTTT. The encoded protein is CASRFASTDTQYF. This sequence joins TRBV5-1 and TRBJ2-3; D ambiguous. Per the germline V gene, CDR1 is SGHRS and CDR2 is YFSETQ. V was pared by 5 bases and J by 0 bases, with 7 bases between. The CDR3 has 13 amino acids.

This clonotype was picked up a small number of times. This chain connects TRBV3-1 to TRBJ1-6; TRBD1 might be the D (5 bases). The CDR3 is 15 residues long. V was cut by 0 bases and J by 14 bases, with 17 bases left in between. Germline lookup yields CDR1 LGHDT and CDR2 YNNKEL (reference sequence). As DNA, the CDR3 is TGTGCCAGCAGCCAAGATCGCACGGGACTCGGGTCCCTCCACTTT. This codes for CASSQDRTGLGSLHF.

The chain joins TRBV5-1 to TRBJ2-1; tentatively, D is TRBD1 (5 bases). Germline V gene lookup returns CDR1 SGHRS and CDR2 YFSETQ. V was cut by 0 bases and J by 10 bases, with 11 bases left in between. The CDR3 runs 13 residues. CDR3 coding DNA: TGCGCCAGCAGCTTGGCCGACAGTATAGAGCAGTTCTTC. Residues: CASSLADSIEQFF. Full variable domain (outside the CDR3, taken from reference TRBV5-1 and TRBJ2-1): KAGVTQTPRYLIKTRGQQVTLSCSPISGHRSVSWYQQTPGQGLQFLFEYFSETQRNKGNFPGRFSGRQFSNSRSEMNVSTLELGDSALYLCASSLADSIEQFFGPGTRLTVL.

The table lists this clonotype with a few counts. Written as DNA, the CDR3 is TGCAGTGCTCGAGTAACTAGCGGGGGTTGGTACGAGCAGTACTTC. This codes for CSARVTSGGWYEQYF. The rearrangement uses TRBV20-1 and TRBJ2-7, with 11 bases matching TRBD2. The CDR3 covers 15 residues. Germline V gene sequence: CDR1 DFQATT, CDR2 SNEGSKA (reference sequence). The V and J ends lost 5 bases and 4 bases, in that order; junction bases with no gene match: 10.

V is TRBV9 and J is TRBJ2-2; D not resolved. Germline lookup yields CDR1 SGDLS and CDR2 YYNGEE. Trimming pared 5 bases from V and 3 bases from J, leaving 8 bases between. The CDR3 sequence is 13 residues long. The CDR3 loop is CASRPHDTGELFF. CDR3 DNA sequence: TGTGCCAGCAGACCTCATGACACCGGGGAGCTGTTTTTT.

This clonotype occurred a few times. The V call is TRBV29-1, the J call TRBJ2-3; perhaps D is TRBD1 or TRBD2 (5 bases each). Trimming cost V 4 bases and J 2 bases, with 13 bases left between them. Germline values: CDR1 SQVTM, CDR2 ANQGSEA. The CDR3 length is 14 residues. The CDR3 loop is CSVGGIISTDTQYF. The CDR3 nucleotides are TGCAGCGTTGGGGGGATTATATCCACAGATACGCAGTATTTT.

In its sample, this clonotype was seen a few times. This chain connects TRBV10-3 to TRBJ2-5; TRBD2 is a possible D gene (6 bases). The CDR3 runs 15 residues. Trimming left V 0 bases short and J 2 bases short, with 10 bases between. Germline assignment: CDR1 ENHRY and CDR2 SYGVKD. CDR3 amino acids: CAISESGGIQETQYF. CDR3 bases: TGTGCCATCAGTGAGTCGGGGGGAATACAAGAGACCCAGTACTTC.

This clonotype was seen more than once but under ten times. V usage is TRBV14 and J usage is TRBJ2-2, with 11 bases that match TRBD2. Germline V gene data show CDR1 as SGHDN and CDR2 as FVKESK. This CDR3 spans 18 amino acids. Unmatched junction bases numbered 8, after V lost 0 bases and J lost 5 bases. The DNA for the CDR3 is TGTGCCAGCAGCCAAGATCGTCTAGCGGGGGGTCGGACCGGGGAGCTGTTTTTT. It encodes CASSQDRLAGGRTGELFF. The variable domain in full, with the rest retrieved from reference TRBV14 and TRBJ2-2, is EAGVTQFPSHSVIEKGQTVTLRCDPISGHDNLYWYRRVMGKEIKFLLHFVKESKQDESGMPNNRFLAERTGGTYSTLKVQPAELEDSGVYFCASSQDRLAGGRTGELFFGEGSRLTVL.

V and J are TRBV28 and TRBJ1-2; D remains unclear. The CDR3 sequence is 12 residues long. Germline V gene lookup returns CDR1 MDHEN and CDR2 SYDVKM. With 6 bases removed from V and 8 bases from J, the gap between germline ends came to 13 bases. In DNA, the CDR3 is TGTGCCAGCAGCTTACTAAGTGAGGGCTACACCTTC. Its protein is CASSLLSEGYTF.

There are a few counts of this clonotype. This sequence joins TRBV18 and TRBJ1-1; tentative D call: TRBD1 (6 bases). Germline CDR1 reads KGHSH; CDR2 reads LQKENI. The CDR3 covers 15 residues. V lost 4 bases and J lost 4, with 16 bases in between. CDR3 region: CASSRIQGLITEAFF. For the CDR3, the DNA is TGTGCCAGCTCACGAATTCAGGGGTTAATCACTGAAGCTTTCTTT.

This clonotype has just a few counts. The chain combines TRBV7-9 with TRBJ2-7; possible D gene TRBD1, 6 bases. V lost 5 bases to trimming and J lost 2 bases, with 16 bases between them. The germline V gene has CDR1 SEHNR and CDR2 FQNEAQ (reference sequence). CDR3 length: 15 residues. Here the CDR3 DNA reads TGTGCCAGCAGCGCCGTCCGCAGGGGAACCTACGAGCAGTACTTC. It specifies CASSAVRRGTYEQYF.